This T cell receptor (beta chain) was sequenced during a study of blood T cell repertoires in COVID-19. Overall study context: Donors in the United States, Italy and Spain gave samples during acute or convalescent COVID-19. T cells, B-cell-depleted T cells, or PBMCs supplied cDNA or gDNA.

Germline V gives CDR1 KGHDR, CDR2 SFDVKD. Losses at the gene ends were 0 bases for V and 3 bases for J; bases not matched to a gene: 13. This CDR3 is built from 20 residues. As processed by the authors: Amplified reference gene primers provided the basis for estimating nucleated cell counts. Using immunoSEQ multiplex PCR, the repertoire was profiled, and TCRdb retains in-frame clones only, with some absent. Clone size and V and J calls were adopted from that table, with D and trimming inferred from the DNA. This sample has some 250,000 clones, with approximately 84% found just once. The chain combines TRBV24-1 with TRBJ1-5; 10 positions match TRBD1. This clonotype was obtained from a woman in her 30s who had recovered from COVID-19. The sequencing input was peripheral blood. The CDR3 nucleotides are TGTGCCACCAGTGATTTGGATTCACGGGACAGGGGACATGACAATCAGCCCCAGCATTTT. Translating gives CATSDLDSRDRGHDNQPQHF.